This is a list of T cell receptor beta chains from one sample in a study of T cell responses to AZD1222 COVID-19 vaccine. Clones were sequenced by immunoSEQ multiplex PCR, and TCRdb holds only the in-frame ones, with some missing. The table lists more than 110,000 clones, approximately 85% of them singletons. This specimen consisted of peripheral blood, obtained on day 0 of AZD1222 vaccination. These receptors were taken from an adult in good health. The CDR3 runs from the conserved cysteine through the conserved F or W. Fields, in order: CDR3 DNA, CDR3 protein, J gene, clone size, V gene, D gene. The D gene is left open where the match is weak. Not all rows give a size; the values are once, few, many and, for expanded clones, a class.

CDR3 DNA: TGTGCCAGCAGCGTAGGAGGGACGGGACTAAGGGAGCTGTTTTTT; CDR3 protein: CASSVGGTGLRELFF; J gene: TRBJ2-2; clone size: once; V gene: TRBV9; D gene: TRBD2
CDR3 DNA: TGTGCCAGTAGTTCGGGACTAGCGGGAGGGCAAGAGACCCAGTACTTC; CDR3 protein: CASSSGLAGGQETQYF; J gene: TRBJ2-5; clone size: few; V gene: TRBV19; D gene: TRBD2
CDR3 DNA: TGTGCCAGCAGCGTACCCCAGGGGGCGGACACTGAAGCTTTCTTT; CDR3 protein: CASSVPQGADTEAFF; J gene: TRBJ1-1; clone size: few; V gene: TRBV9; D gene: TRBD1
CDR3 DNA: TGTGCCTGGAGTGGCACTGAAGCTTTCTTT; CDR3 protein: CAWSGTEAFF; J gene: TRBJ1-1; clone size: .; V gene: TRBV30; D gene: .
CDR3 DNA: TGTGCCAGCAGCCAAGAGGTACAGAACTTTGAAGCTTTCTTT; CDR3 protein: CASSQEVQNFEAFF; J gene: TRBJ1-1; clone size: .; V gene: TRBV3-1/TRBV3-2; D gene: .
CDR3 DNA: TGCGCCAGCAGTTCACGAGGCTACGAGCAGTACTTC; CDR3 protein: CASSSRGYEQYF; J gene: TRBJ2-7; clone size: .; V gene: TRBV4-1; D gene: .
CDR3 DNA: TGTGCCAGTAGTCCCATTTCATGGGCGATCAGCAATCAGCCCCAGCATTTT; CDR3 protein: CASSPISWAISNQPQHF; J gene: TRBJ1-5; clone size: .; V gene: TRBV19; D gene: .
CDR3 DNA: TGTGCCAGCAGCCAACAACGGGCCGGGGAGCTGTTTTTT; CDR3 protein: CASSQQRAGELFF; J gene: TRBJ2-2; clone size: once; V gene: TRBV4-2; D gene: .
CDR3 DNA: TGTGCCAGCAGCCCCCGACAGGGGAGCCACGAGCAGTACTTC; CDR3 protein: CASSPRQGSHEQYF; J gene: TRBJ2-7; clone size: .; V gene: TRBV7-7; D gene: TRBD1
CDR3 DNA: TGTGCCAGCAGTTCCTCGGTAGGGGAAAAACTGTTTTTT; CDR3 protein: CASSSSVGEKLFF; J gene: TRBJ1-4; clone size: .; V gene: TRBV6-5; D gene: .
CDR3 DNA: TGTGCCAGCAGCACCGGGACAGAGGGGTACGAGCAGTACTTC; CDR3 protein: CASSTGTEGYEQYF; J gene: TRBJ2-7; clone size: .; V gene: TRBV5-4; D gene: TRBD1
CDR3 DNA: TGTGCCAGCAGTTTTGGAGGGCCATACAATGAGCAGTTCTTC; CDR3 protein: CASSFGGPYNEQFF; J gene: TRBJ2-1; clone size: .; V gene: TRBV6-2/TRBV6-3; D gene: .
CDR3 DNA: TGTGCCAGCAGCCAAGGTACAGGTGAACGGTTCGGCTACACCTTC; CDR3 protein: CASSQGTGERFGYTF; J gene: TRBJ1-2; clone size: .; V gene: TRBV3-1/TRBV3-2; D gene: .
CDR3 DNA: TGCGCCAGCAGCTTGGAAGGGGGCACCGGGGAGCTGTTTTTT; CDR3 protein: CASSLEGGTGELFF; J gene: TRBJ2-2; clone size: .; V gene: TRBV5-1; D gene: .
CDR3 DNA: TGCGCCAGCAGGGACACGGTAGGAGACACTGAAGCTTTCTTT; CDR3 protein: CASRDTVGDTEAFF; J gene: TRBJ1-1; clone size: .; V gene: TRBV5-1; D gene: .
CDR3 DNA: TGTGCCAGCAGGTTTGGAGGGGGCGACAGCAATCAGCCCCAGCATTTT; CDR3 protein: CASRFGGGDSNQPQHF; J gene: TRBJ1-5; clone size: .; V gene: TRBV6-6; D gene: TRBD1
CDR3 DNA: TGTGCCAGCACCAAAAAGGAGTGGGACAGGGGGCGAAACTTGACAGATACGCAGTATTTT; CDR3 protein: CASTKKEWDRGRNLTDTQYF; J gene: TRBJ2-3; clone size: .; V gene: TRBV21-1; D gene: .
CDR3 DNA: TGCGCCAGCAGCTTGGGACAGGGTCAGGGGGGCTACACCTTC; CDR3 protein: CASSLGQGQGGYTF; J gene: TRBJ1-2; clone size: .; V gene: TRBV5-1; D gene: TRBD1
CDR3 DNA: TGTGCCAGCAGCCCCCAGACAGGGCTTCCCGCCTTC; CDR3 protein: CASSPQTGLPAF; J gene: TRBJ1-2; clone size: .; V gene: TRBV11-2; D gene: TRBD1
CDR3 DNA: TGTGCCAGCAGCGAACAGGGGGCCGGGGAGCTGTTTTTT; CDR3 protein: CASSEQGAGELFF; J gene: TRBJ2-2; clone size: .; V gene: TRBV9; D gene: TRBD1
CDR3 DNA: TGTGCCAGCACCGAAGGGGTGGGGGATTACGAGCAGTACTTC; CDR3 protein: CASTEGVGDYEQYF; J gene: TRBJ2-7; clone size: .; V gene: TRBV6-5; D gene: .
CDR3 DNA: TGCAGCGTTGGCGGGAGAAGGAATGAGCAGTTCTTC; CDR3 protein: CSVGGRRNEQFF; J gene: TRBJ2-1; clone size: .; V gene: TRBV29-1; D gene: TRBD2
CDR3 DNA: TGTGCCAGCTCACCGAGGACAGGAAACACCATATATTTT; CDR3 protein: CASSPRTGNTIYF; J gene: TRBJ1-3; clone size: .; V gene: TRBV18; D gene: .
CDR3 DNA: TGTGCCAGCAACCTAGGGAGCGGGGGGTACTACGAGCAGTACTTC; CDR3 protein: CASNLGSGGYYEQYF; J gene: TRBJ2-7; clone size: .; V gene: TRBV7-9; D gene: TRBD2
CDR3 DNA: TGTGCCTGGAGTCAGGGACTAGGGCCCCTCTCGCCGCAGTACTTC; CDR3 protein: CAWSQGLGPLSPQYF; J gene: TRBJ2-7; clone size: .; V gene: TRBV30; D gene: TRBD2
CDR3 DNA: TGTGCCAGCAGTATAGGGCGAGCCGGTAGCAATGAGCAGTTCTTC; CDR3 protein: CASSIGRAGSNEQFF; J gene: TRBJ2-1; clone size: .; V gene: TRBV11-1; D gene: .
CDR3 DNA: TGCGCCAGCAGCCCGGACCCGAACACCGGGGAGCTGTTTTTT; CDR3 protein: CASSPDPNTGELFF; J gene: TRBJ2-2; clone size: .; V gene: TRBV5-1; D gene: .
CDR3 DNA: TGCAGCGTCGTGGGGACAGGGAAGGAGGACTACGAGCAGTACTTC; CDR3 protein: CSVVGTGKEDYEQYF; J gene: TRBJ2-7; clone size: .; V gene: TRBV29-1; D gene: TRBD1
CDR3 DNA: TGTGCCAGCAGTTTTCTGACAGGGGAGTTGTTGGAACAAGAGACCCAGTACTTC; CDR3 protein: CASSFLTGELLEQETQYF; J gene: TRBJ2-5; clone size: .; V gene: TRBV28; D gene: TRBD1
CDR3 DNA: TGCAGCGTTGATGAGAACACTGAAGCTTTCTTT; CDR3 protein: CSVDENTEAFF; J gene: TRBJ1-1; clone size: .; V gene: TRBV29-1; D gene: .
CDR3 DNA: TGTGCCAGCCGGGGAGATGGAAACACCATATATTTT; CDR3 protein: CASRGDGNTIYF; J gene: TRBJ1-3; clone size: .; V gene: TRBV3-1/TRBV3-2; D gene: .
CDR3 DNA: TGTGCCAGCAGTTCCCCCACAGATACGCAGTATTTT; CDR3 protein: CASSSPTDTQYF; J gene: TRBJ2-3; clone size: .; V gene: TRBV6-5; D gene: .
CDR3 DNA: TGTGCCAGCAGTCCTGGCCGTGCTGAAGCTTTCTTT; CDR3 protein: CASSPGRAEAFF; J gene: TRBJ1-1; clone size: .; V gene: TRBV6-5; D gene: .
CDR3 DNA: TGTGCCAGCCGTGGACACCCGAACACTGAAGCTTTCTTT; CDR3 protein: CASRGHPNTEAFF; J gene: TRBJ1-1; clone size: .; V gene: TRBV7-2; D gene: .
CDR3 DNA: TGTGCCAGCAGTTTTATCGGGCGGAATCAGCCCCAGCATTTT; CDR3 protein: CASSFIGRNQPQHF; J gene: TRBJ1-5; clone size: once; V gene: TRBV27; D gene: .
CDR3 DNA: TGCGCCAGCAGCTTGGCCCCACTAGCGGGGGAGACAGATACGCAGTATTTT; CDR3 protein: CASSLAPLAGETDTQYF; J gene: TRBJ2-3; clone size: .; V gene: TRBV5-1; D gene: TRBD2